This T cell receptor (beta chain) emerged from a study of early T cells in non-severe SARS-CoV-2 infection. Study background: RNA in bulk from unsorted whole blood was sequenced, and chains were unpaired.

This clonotype was detected many times. Antigen unknown. cDNA molecules, individually, were tagged with unique molecular identifiers. TCRdb analysed the 5' RACE reads with MiXCR anew, one entry per CDR3 protein. The sample records some 71,000 distinct CDR3 sequences, 9% to 10% being singletons. CDR1 and CDR2 (germline): SGHRS, YFSETQ. The CDR3 extends over 15 amino acids. V trimming: 3 bases; J trimming: 8 bases; junction bases outside the gene matches: 9. Study-level points and caveats: The VDJdb matching leaned toward anti-spike CD8 responses and overlooked private and CD4 specificities.

This material consisted of whole blood, taken at baseline. The V call is TRBV5-1, the J call TRBJ2-2; 8 nucleotides line up with TRBD1. The sequence was collected from an adult who was a healthcare worker with PCR-confirmed SARS-CoV-2 infection or an uninfected control (not recorded which). The CDR3 region is CASSSTGQAAGELFF. Written as DNA, the CDR3 is TGCGCCAGCAGCTCAACGGGACAGGCCGCTGGGGAGCTGTTTTTT.